A single sample gave rise to the 17 T cell receptor beta chains below, sequenced in a study of regulatory T cells in long-lasting Graves disease. Time point of the sample: newly diagnosed GD, antithyroid drugs for less than 3 months. PBMCs provided the RNA from which the TCR library was made. Arm-PCR of CDR3 regions and iRepertoire HTBI primers were the basis on which TCR beta libraries were built. TCRdb independently ran MiXCR on the multiplex PCR reads; one entry per CDR3 protein. The table includes about 370,000 distinct CDR3 sequences, less than 20% detected once. This specimen was peripheral blood mononuclear cells (PBMCs), taken at new diagnosis, from a patient treated with antithyroid drugs. The receptor set was obtained from a female donor with Graves disease.

This clonotype was recorded many times. The V gene is TRBV6-2 or TRBV6-3, the J gene TRBJ2-7, with D maybe TRBD2 (5 bases). V lost 4 bases to trimming and J lost 0 bases, with 10 bases between them. The germline V gene has CDR1 MNHEY and CDR2 SVGEGT. The CDR3 is made up of 14 amino acids. CDR3 nucleotides: TGTGCCAGCAGTTCCAGCGGCAGCTCCTACGAGCAGTACTTC. This translates into CASSSSGSSYEQYF.

This clonotype was observed at least ten times. The chain is built from TRBV28 and TRBJ2-7; D may be TRBD1 or TRBD2 (5 bases each). Germline lookup yields CDR1 MDHEN and CDR2 SYDVKM. The CDR3 consists of 14 residues. Deletions cut 5 bases from V and 3 bases from J, with 14 bases between. The CDR3 DNA is TGTGCCAGCAGTCTCGGGACGGAACTCTACGAGCAGTACTTC. Protein sequence: CASSLGTELYEQYF.

This clonotype was counted at least ten times. The chain combines TRBV27 with TRBJ2-2; 8 nucleotides match TRBD2. The V and J ends lost 3 bases and 2 bases, in that order; junction bases with no gene match: 5. This CDR3 has 16 residues. CDR1 and CDR2 from the germline V gene are MNHEY and SMNVEV (reference sequence). The CDR3 DNA reads as TGTGCCAGCAGTTTGTTAGCGGGACCCAACACCGGGGAGCTGTTTTTT. Translating it yields CASSLLAGPNTGELFF.

This clonotype was observed many times. The CDR3 spells CSARDLRAPPNTEAFF. The CDR3 coding sequence is TGCAGTGCTAGAGATTTGAGGGCACCGCCTAACACTGAAGCTTTCTTT. The rearrangement uses TRBV20-1 and TRBJ1-1; no firm D call. Trimming stripped 0 bases from V and 2 bases from J, with 16 bases between. The CDR3 consists of 16 residues. CDR1 is DFQATT and CDR2 is SNEGSKA in the germline V gene (reference sequence).

This clonotype was seen many times. This chain connects TRBV12-3 or TRBV12-4 to TRBJ1-4; no definite D call. This CDR3 is 17 amino acids long. Trimming left V 5 bases short and J 4 bases short, with 20 bases between. CDR3 amino acids: CASSRLRVGSGNEKLFF. CDR3 sequence (DNA): TGTGCCAGCAGTCGCTTGAGAGTGGGCAGCGGTAATGAAAAACTGTTTTTT.

This clonotype was recorded many times. V usage is TRBV28 and J usage is TRBJ2-7; 11 bases are a match to TRBD2. This CDR3 is 17 amino acids long. The germline CDR1 and CDR2 sequences are MDHEN and SYDVKM. Trimming cost V 3 bases and J 5 bases; bases outside gene matches: 12. CDR3 coding DNA: TGTGCCAGCAGTTTTAGGCTAGCGGGAGGATATCACGACGAGCAGTACTTC. Its translation is CASSFRLAGGYHDEQYF.

This clonotype has more than one count but fewer than ten. Likely a read error: the CDR3 ends without its conserved phenylalanine or tryptophan. J is TRBJ1-2 and V is TRBV6-1; 7 nucleotides match TRBD1. CDR1 MNHNS and CDR2 SASEGT come from the germline V gene. J lost 8 bases, V lost 6 bases, and 6 bases had no gene match. The CDR3 consists of 12 residues. The CDR3 protein is CASSRGTAGYTS. The DNA of the CDR3 is TGTGCCAGCAGCCGAGGGACAGCGGGCTACACCTCC.

Worth noting for this clonotype: A much larger clone differs by one base, so this may be a read error. CDR3 sequence (DNA): TGTGCCAGCAGTCACAGACAATTTAACTATGGCTACACCTTC. It encodes CASSHRQFNYGYTF. The genes are TRBV12-3 or TRBV12-4 and TRBJ1-2; D is unclear. The V end lost 5 bases, the J end lost 1 base, and 11 bases lay between the germline ends. CDR3 length: 14 residues.

This clonotype was seen repeatedly, ten times or more. The chain carries TRBV7-6 and TRBJ2-2; weak D call: TRBD1 (5 bases). The CDR3 loop spans 13 amino acids. The germline V gene has CDR1 SGHVS and CDR2 FNYEAQ. The V end lost 3 bases, the J end lost 7 bases, and 9 bases lay between the germline ends. The CDR3 DNA reads TGTGCCAGCAGCTTGTCAGGGAACGGGGAGCTGTTTTTT. It is translated as CASSLSGNGELFF. Full variable domain (rest looked up from reference TRBV7-6 and TRBJ2-2): GAGVSQSPRYKVTKRGQDVALRCDPISGHVSLYWYRQALGQGPEFLTYFNYEAQQDKSGLPNDRFSAERPEGSISTLTIQRTEQRDSAMYRCASSLSGNGELFFGEGSRLTVL.

In its sample, this clonotype was seen many times. The V gene is TRBV5-1, the J gene TRBJ1-4; 7 bases are shared with TRBD1. Germline trimming cut 0 bases from V and 4 bases from J; bases unmatched to any gene: 6. The CDR3 covers 16 residues. Per germline, CDR1 SGHRS and CDR2 YFSETQ. CDR3 amino acids: CASSLAVGTDNEKLFF. CDR3 bases: TGCGCCAGCAGCTTGGCCGTCGGGACAGATAATGAAAAACTGTTTTTT.

V and J are TRBV19 and TRBJ1-4; unclear D gene. Trimming took 3 bases from V and 6 from J, leaving 11 bases between them. Germline V gives CDR1 LNHDA, CDR2 SQIVND (reference sequence). CDR3 size: 14 residues. The CDR3 here is CASSIRGRHEKLFF. CDR3 coding DNA: TGTGCCAGTAGTATTAGAGGGAGGCATGAAAAACTGTTTTTT. The full variable domain, completed using reference TRBV19 and TRBJ1-4, is DGGITQSPKYLFRKEGQNVTLSCEQNLNHDAMYWYRQDPGQGLRLIYYSQIVNDFQKGDIAEGYSVSREKKESFPLTVTSAQKNPTAFYLCASSIRGRHEKLFFGSGTQLSVL.

This clonotype was seen once. In nucleotides, the CDR3 is TGTGCCAGCAGCGCCCCGGGGGGTAGCACAGATACGCAGTATTTT. Amino acids: CASSAPGGSTDTQYF. V and J are TRBV7-8 and TRBJ2-3; the match to TRBD2 covers 7 bases. V lost 5 bases to trimming and J lost 0 bases; unmatched junction nucleotides: 5. The CDR3 spans 15 residues. In germline, CDR1 is SGHVS, CDR2 FQNEAQ.

This clonotype occurred many times. This sequence joins TRBV6-5 and TRBJ2-1; 14 bases align to TRBD2. Germline CDR1 is MNHEY and CDR2 is SVGAGI. The CDR3 spans 15 residues. V dropped 4 bases and J dropped 7; count of bases not matched to a gene: 3. The CDR3 DNA reads as TGTGCCAGCAGTTGGACTAGCGGGAGGTCAAATGAGCAGTTCTTC. It yields the protein CASSWTSGRSNEQFF.

A remark on this clonotype: This likely came from a read error, as a far larger clone is one base away. Here the CDR3 reads CASSLGASGLLETQYF. The CDR3 DNA sequence: TGTGCCAGCAGTCTTGGGGCTAGCGGGTTATTAGAGACCCAGTACTTC. This rearrangement joins TRBV12-3 or TRBV12-4 to TRBJ2-3; TRBD2 aligns across 8 bases. Gene TRBJ2-5 matches the end of the DNA better, so the J call may be wrong. The CDR3 is made up of 16 amino acids.

Many counts were recorded for this clonotype. J is TRBJ2-3 and V is TRBV14; 13 positions agree with TRBD2. With 5 bases clipped from V and 5 bases from J, the junction kept 7 bases outside the gene matches. The CDR3 runs to 16 residues. Germline CDR1 is SGHDN and CDR2 is FVKESK. As DNA, the CDR3 is TGTGCCAGCAGCATGACTAGCGGGAGGTCGGTAGATACGCAGTATTTT. As protein: CASSMTSGRSVDTQYF.

This clonotype was seen many times. The chain recombines TRBV27 with TRBJ2-7, with 7 bases fitting TRBD2. V lost 5 bases and J lost 3; bases outside the gene matches: 13. The CDR3 consists of 16 residues. Per germline, CDR1 MNHEY and CDR2 SMNVEV (reference sequence). The CDR3 loop reads CASSPYPGGSIYEQYF. The CDR3 DNA is TGTGCCAGCAGTCCCTATCCGGGCGGGAGCATCTACGAGCAGTACTTC.

This clonotype was seen more than once but under ten times. The chain has TRBV12-3 or TRBV12-4 and TRBJ1-5; D unresolved. The V end was cut by 2 bases, the J end by 2 bases, with 7 bases between. This CDR3 region has 14 residues. The CDR3 sequence is CASSLMLGNQPQHF. CDR3 nucleotide sequence: TGTGCCAGCAGTTTAATGTTGGGCAATCAGCCCCAGCATTTT.